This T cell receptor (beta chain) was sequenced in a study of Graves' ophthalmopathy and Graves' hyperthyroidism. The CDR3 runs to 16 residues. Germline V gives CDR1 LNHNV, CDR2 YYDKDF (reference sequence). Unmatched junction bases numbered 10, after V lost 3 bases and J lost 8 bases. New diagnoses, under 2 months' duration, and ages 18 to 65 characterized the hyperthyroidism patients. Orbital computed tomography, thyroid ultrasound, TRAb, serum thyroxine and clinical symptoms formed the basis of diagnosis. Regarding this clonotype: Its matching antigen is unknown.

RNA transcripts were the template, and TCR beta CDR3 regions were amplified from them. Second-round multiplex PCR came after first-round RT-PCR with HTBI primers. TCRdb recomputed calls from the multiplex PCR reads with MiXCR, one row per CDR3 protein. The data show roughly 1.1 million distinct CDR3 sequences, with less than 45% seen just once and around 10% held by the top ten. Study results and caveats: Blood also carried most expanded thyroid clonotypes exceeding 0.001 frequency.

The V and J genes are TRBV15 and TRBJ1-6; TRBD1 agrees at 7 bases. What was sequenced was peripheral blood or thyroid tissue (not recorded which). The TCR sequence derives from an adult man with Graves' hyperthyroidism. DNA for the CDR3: TGTGCCACCAGCAGGAACAGGGACAGACACGATTCACCCCTCCACTTT. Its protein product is CATSRNRDRHDSPLHF.